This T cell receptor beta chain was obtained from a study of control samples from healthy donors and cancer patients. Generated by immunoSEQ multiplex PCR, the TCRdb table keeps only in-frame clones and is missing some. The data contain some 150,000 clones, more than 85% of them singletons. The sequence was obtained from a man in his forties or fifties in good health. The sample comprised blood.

The CDR3 bases are TGTGCCAGCAGCGGAGGGACAGGGTCCCTCGGTGAGCAGTTCTTC. This encodes CASSGGTGSLGEQFF. V gene TRBV7-8 combines with J gene TRBJ2-1; 9 bases map to TRBD1. The CDR3 is 15 amino acids. The V gene end was trimmed by 5 bases and the J gene end by 9 bases; junction bases not matched to a gene: 11. The V gene's germline CDR1 is SGHVS and CDR2 FQNEAQ. The full variable domain, in which reference TRBV7-8 and TRBJ2-1 provide the parts outside the CDR3, is GAGVSQSPRYKVAKRGQDVALRCDPISGHVSLFWYQQALGQGPEFLTYFQNEAQLDKSGLPSDRFFAERPEGSVSTLKIQRTQQEDSAVYLCASSGGTGSLGEQFFGPGTRLTVL.